This T cell receptor beta chain is from a study of tumor and adjacent non-tumor tissue in lung cancer. At the level of the study: Samples averaged around 4 million productive TCRbeta reads each. Overall study results and limits: In normal lung, the top 100 clones were significantly more dominant than in tumor.

About this clonotype: Antigen unknown. One end of the junction is discordant with germline, which a read error may explain.

Three rounds of nested PCR, following a modified ARM-PCR protocol, produced the TCRbeta library. TCRdb itself ran the multiplex PCR reads through MiXCR, one entry per CDR3 protein. Here the sample spans about 110,000 distinct CDR3 sequences, roughly three fifths being singletons. CDR3 length equals 13 residues. Germline V CDR1 and CDR2: KGHDR, SFDVKD. This sample's RNA came from whole unsorted tissue. More than 3 cm separated this lung sample from the edge of the tumor. Chemotherapy-naive patients with new lung cancer underwent thoracic surgery in China, August–late 2014. The clonotype was recovered from a man aged 60-69 years with non-small cell lung cancer. What was sequenced was distant non-tumor lung tissue. This chain links TRBV24-1 with TRBJ2-7, with a possible D match to TRBD1 (6 bases). The CDR3 DNA reads as TGTGCCACCAGTGGCCCGGACAGCTACAAGCAGTACTTC. Translating it yields CATSGPDSYKQYF.